A selection of T cell receptor beta chains follows, all from one sample in a study of OX40 agonist ivuxolimab in advanced cancers. Libraries were prepared by immunoSEQ multiplex PCR; TCRdb keeps only in-frame clonotypes and omits some of them. The table lists some 86,000 clones, approximately 85% of them singletons. The source was CD4+ or CD8+ T cells sorted from blood, collected in a trial of the OX40 agonist ivuxolimab. Receptor source: an adult with an advanced solid tumor such as melanoma, head and neck, liver or kidney cancer. CDR3s include the opening cysteine and the closing phenylalanine or tryptophan. Each record gives: D gene, clone size, J gene, V gene, CDR3 DNA, CDR3 protein. The D gene is left open where the match is weak. The listing skips clone size in some rows; elsewhere it reads once, few, many or a size class.

>-|-|TRBJ2-7|TRBV5-6
TGTGCCAGCAGCTTGGAAAGCAGTAACTACGAGCAGTACTTC
CASSLESSNYEQYF
>TRBD2|once|TRBJ2-7|TRBV5-4
TGTGCCAGCAGCCAGGAGCGGGAGAATGGCTACGAGCAGTACTTC
CASSQERENGYEQYF
>-|-|TRBJ2-2|TRBV12-5
TGTGCGACAGCAAGAGGCACCGGGGAGCTGTTTTTT
CATARGTGELFF
>-|-|TRBJ2-3|TRBV19
TGTGCCAGTAGTATTGAAGGGATTGCGCAGTATTTT
CASSIEGIAQYF
>-|-|TRBJ2-2|TRBV9
TGTGCCAGCAGCGTATTTGGGACCACCGGGGAGCTGTTTTTT
CASSVFGTTGELFF
>TRBD2|-|TRBJ2-2|TRBV9
TGTGCCAGCAGCGGACCTAGCGGGCGTACCGGGGAGCTGTTTTTT
CASSGPSGRTGELFF
>-|-|TRBJ1-2|TRBV30
TGTGCCTGGAGTGGTCGATGGGGGGGCTATGGCTACACCTTC
CAWSGRWGGYGYTF
>-|-|TRBJ2-3|TRBV28
TGTGCCAGCAGTTTAACAGATACGCAGTATTTT
CASSLTDTQYF
>TRBD1|-|TRBJ2-5|TRBV11-3
TGTGCCAGCAGCTTGAGGGACAGACAAGAGACCCAGTACTTC
CASSLRDRQETQYF
>-|few|TRBJ2-2|TRBV4-2
TGTGCCAGCAGCAACACCGGGGAGCTGTTTTTT
CASSNTGELFF
>-|-|TRBJ2-3|TRBV7-2
TGTGCCAGCAGCTTGCTCAGGTCTAGCACAGATACGCAGTATTTT
CASSLLRSSTDTQYF
>TRBD2|-|TRBJ2-7|TRBV4-2
TGTGCCAGCAGCCAGAGGGGAGGGTCGGCCACCTACGAGCAGTACTTC
CASSQRGGSATYEQYF
>-|-|TRBJ2-6|TRBV4-1
TGCGCCAGCAGCCAAGGGCTCTCTGGGGCCAACGTCCTGACTTTC
CASSQGLSGANVLTF
>-|-|TRBJ2-3|TRBV28
TGTGCCAGCAGTTTTAACGGGAACACAGATACGCAGTATTTT
CASSFNGNTDTQYF
>TRBD2|once|TRBJ2-7|TRBV19
TGTGCCAGTAGTATAGGGCTAGCGGGATTTCCCCCGCGCTACGAGCAGTACTTC
CASSIGLAGFPPRYEQYF
>-|-|TRBJ2-3|TRBV7-9
TGTGCCAGCAGCGATCTGCAAAGTTCTAGCACAGATACGCAGTATTTT
CASSDLQSSSTDTQYF
>TRBD1|-|TRBJ1-4|TRBV28
TGTGCCAGCAGTTTAGGGACAGAGAATGAAAAACTGTTTTTT
CASSLGTENEKLFF
>TRBD1|few|TRBJ2-5|TRBV7-6
TGTGCCAGCAGGTCGGGAAACAGTGCTACAGGGGGCCAAGAGACCCAGTACTTC
CASRSGNSATGGQETQYF
>-|-|TRBJ2-3|TRBV11-2
TGTGCCAGCAGCTTACGGGAGTGGGGGGCAGGTAAAACGCAGTATTTT
CASSLREWGAGKTQYF
>TRBD1|-|TRBJ1-2|TRBV6-1
TGTGCCAGCAGTGAAGCGGGACAGGGCTCGGCTGGCTACACCTTC
CASSEAGQGSAGYTF
>-|-|TRBJ2-7|TRBV5-5
TGTGCCAGCAGCTTGGTACAGGGCGAGCAGTACTTC
CASSLVQGEQYF
>-|-|TRBJ2-5|TRBV25-1
TGTGCCAGCAGTGGGGAGTATGGGGGTAAAGAGACCCAGTACTTC
CASSGEYGGKETQYF
>-|-|TRBJ1-5|TRBV28
TGTGCCAGCAGGTTAAATACAGGGTCGGGTCAGCCCCAGCATTTT
CASRLNTGSGQPQHF
>TRBD1|large|TRBJ2-3|TRBV5-1
TGCGCCAGCAGTCGGGGACAGGGGAAAGATACGCAGTATTTT
CASSRGQGKDTQYF
>-|-|TRBJ2-2|TRBV19
TGTGCCAGTAGTGGGATGTTTGGTGGCACCGGGGAGCTGTTTTTT
CASSGMFGGTGELFF
>TRBD1|few|TRBJ1-1|TRBV5-4
TGTGCCAGCAGCCCACATACAGGGGAAACTGAAGCTTTCTTT
CASSPHTGETEAFF
>TRBD2|-|TRBJ2-2|TRBV7-2
TGTGCCAGCAGCTTAGTAGCGGGAGCGGACACCGGGGAGCTGTTTTTT
CASSLVAGADTGELFF
>-|-|TRBJ2-2|TRBV6-5
TGTGCCAGCAAGGGGAGAGGCGGGGAGCCGTTTTTT
CASKGRGGEPFF
>-|few|TRBJ2-5|TRBV6-5
TGTGCCAGCAGTTACCCCAGCGGAGGGGAGACCCAGTACTTC
CASSYPSGGETQYF
>TRBD1|-|TRBJ2-3|TRBV28
TGTGCCAGCAGTTTATGGGATTTCCCAGACAGGGGTTTTGGAGATACGCAGTATTTT
CASSLWDFPDRGFGDTQYF
>-|-|TRBJ2-7|TRBV7-2
TGTGCCAGCAGCTTAGCTCACTTCGACGAGCAGTACTTC
CASSLAHFDEQYF
>TRBD2|-|TRBJ2-1|TRBV14
TGTGCCAGCAGCCAAACTAGCGGGTACAATGAGCAGTTCTTC
CASSQTSGYNEQFF
>TRBD1|few|TRBJ2-7|TRBV6-1
TGTGCCAGCAGTGAAGGGACAGGGGGCATCTACGAGCAGTACTTC
CASSEGTGGIYEQYF
>TRBD1|-|TRBJ1-2|TRBV19
TGTGCCAGTAGTCTCCAGGGGGGCGTCTATGGCTACACCTTC
CASSLQGGVYGYTF
>-|-|TRBJ2-7|TRBV6-6
TGTGCCAGCCTCCAACGGGACCCGATCTACGAGCAGTACTTC
CASLQRDPIYEQYF
>-|-|TRBJ2-3|TRBV28
TGTGCCAGCAGTACTAAGCGGGCTAGCACAGATACGCAGTATTTT
CASSTKRASTDTQYF
>-|-|TRBJ1-5|TRBV6-1
TGTGCCAGCACGGTTGGGACCTTTCAGCCCCAGCATTTT
CASTVGTFQPQHF
>TRBD1|few|TRBJ2-3|TRBV5-1
TGCGCCAGCAGCCAGACAGGGTCGGATACGCAGTATTTT
CASSQTGSDTQYF
>-|-|TRBJ2-4|TRBV10-2
TGCGCCAGCACGAACAGTTTAAACATTCAGTACTTC
CASTNSLNIQYF
>-|-|TRBJ2-6|TRBV2
TGTGCCAGCAGTGAAGAAGCTGGGGCCAACGTCCTGACTTTC
CASSEEAGANVLTF